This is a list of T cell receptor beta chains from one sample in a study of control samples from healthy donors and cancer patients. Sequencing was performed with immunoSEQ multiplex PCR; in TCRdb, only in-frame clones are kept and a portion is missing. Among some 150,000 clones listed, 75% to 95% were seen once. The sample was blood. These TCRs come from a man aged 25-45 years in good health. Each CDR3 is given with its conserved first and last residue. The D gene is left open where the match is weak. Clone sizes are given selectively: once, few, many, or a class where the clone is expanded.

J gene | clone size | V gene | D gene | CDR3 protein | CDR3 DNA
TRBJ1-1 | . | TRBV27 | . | CASSSVTAMNTEAFF | TGTGCCAGCAGTTCGGTGACAGCCATGAACACTGAAGCTTTCTTT
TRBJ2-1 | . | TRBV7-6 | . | CASSWTDNEQFF | TGTGCCAGCAGCTGGACAGACAATGAGCAGTTCTTC
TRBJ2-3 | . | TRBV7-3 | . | CASSPSWGGEDTQYF | TGTGCCAGCAGCCCCAGTTGGGGAGGAGAAGATACGCAGTATTTT
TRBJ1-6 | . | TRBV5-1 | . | CASSLPGYNSPLHF | TGCGCCAGCAGCTTGCCAGGATATAATTCACCCCTCCACTTT
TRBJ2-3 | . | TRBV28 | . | CASSLVRDTQYF | TGTGCCAGCAGTTTGGTCCGAGATACGCAGTATTTT
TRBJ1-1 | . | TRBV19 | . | CASSRRGVEAFF | TGTGCCAGTAGCCGACGGGGGGTTGAAGCTTTCTTT
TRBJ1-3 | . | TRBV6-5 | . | CASGGVSGNTIYF | TGTGCCAGCGGAGGGGTTTCGGGAAACACCATATATTTT
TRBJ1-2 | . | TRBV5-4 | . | CASRAGGPGYTF | TGTGCCAGCAGGGCGGGGGGCCCTGGCTACACCTTC
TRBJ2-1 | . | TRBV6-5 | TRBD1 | CASSYSVRGRGEQFF | TGTGCCAGCAGTTACTCGGTCAGGGGGCGCGGTGAGCAGTTCTTC
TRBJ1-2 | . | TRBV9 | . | CASSVEGFGYTF | TGTGCCAGCAGCGTAGAAGGGTTTGGCTACACCTTC
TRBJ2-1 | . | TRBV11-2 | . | CASSLSSQADNEQFF | TGTGCCAGCAGCTTAAGTAGCCAGGCTGACAATGAGCAGTTCTTC
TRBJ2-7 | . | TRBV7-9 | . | CASSLGISYEQYF | TGTGCCAGCAGCTTAGGAATCAGCTACGAGCAGTACTTC
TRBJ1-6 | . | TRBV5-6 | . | CASSFHLSPLHF | TGTGCCAGCAGCTTTCACCTTTCACCCCTCCACTTT
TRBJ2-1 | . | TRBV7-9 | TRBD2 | CASRNAGLAGDNEQFF | TGTGCCAGCAGGAACGCCGGGCTAGCGGGGGACAATGAGCAGTTCTTC
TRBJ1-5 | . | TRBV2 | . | CASTLYSNQPQHF | TGTGCCAGCACCCTCTATAGCAATCAGCCCCAGCATTTT
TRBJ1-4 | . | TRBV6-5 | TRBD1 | CASRGTGNNEKLFF | TGTGCCAGCAGGGGGACAGGAAATAATGAAAAACTGTTTTTT
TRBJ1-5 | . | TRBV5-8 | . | CASPRSGNQPQHF | TGTGCCAGCCCCAGATCGGGCAATCAGCCCCAGCATTTT
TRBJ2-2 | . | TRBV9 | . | CASSEPPIAGELFF | TGTGCCAGCAGCGAGCCCCCTATTGCCGGGGAGCTGTTTTTT
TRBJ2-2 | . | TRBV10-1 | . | CASRDLSAGELFF | TGCGCCAGCCGGGATTTGTCGGCCGGGGAGCTGTTTTTT
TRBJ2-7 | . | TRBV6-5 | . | CASVRGYEQYF | TGTGCCAGCGTCCGGGGCTACGAGCAGTACTTC
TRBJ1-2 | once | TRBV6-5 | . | CASSYPQPNYGYTF | TGTGCCAGCAGTTACCCACAGCCTAACTATGGCTACACCTTC
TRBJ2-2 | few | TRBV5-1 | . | CASSLIMTGELFF | TGCGCCAGCAGCTTAATAATGACCGGGGAGCTGTTTTTT
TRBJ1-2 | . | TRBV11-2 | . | CASSEQPGEVGYTF | TGTGCCAGCAGCGAACAACCAGGGGAGGTTGGCTACACCTTC
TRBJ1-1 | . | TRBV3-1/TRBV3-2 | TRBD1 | CASSQERGQANTEAFF | TGTGCCAGCAGCCAAGAGAGGGGACAGGCGAACACTGAAGCTTTCTTT
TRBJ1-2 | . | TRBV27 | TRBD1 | CASSLQGANGYTF | TGTGCCAGCAGTTTACAGGGGGCGAATGGCTACACCTTC
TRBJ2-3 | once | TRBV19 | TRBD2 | CASSIDALAGVLTDTQYF | TGTGCCAGTAGTATAGATGCCTTAGCGGGGGTACTCACAGATACGCAGTATTTT
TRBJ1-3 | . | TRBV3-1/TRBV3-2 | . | CASSPGQISGNTIYF | TGTGCCAGCAGTCCCGGACAGATCTCTGGAAACACCATATATTTT
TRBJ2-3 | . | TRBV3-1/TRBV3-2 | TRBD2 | CASSPTSGGSSQYF | TGTGCCAGCAGCCCGACTAGCGGGGGCTCTTCGCAGTATTTT
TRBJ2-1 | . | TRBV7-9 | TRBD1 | CASSLAPTGDAFF | TGTGCCAGCAGCTTAGCCCCAACAGGGGACGCGTTCTTC
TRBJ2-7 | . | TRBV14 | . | CASSQINPPTGEQYF | TGTGCCAGCAGCCAAATAAACCCTCCCACTGGCGAGCAGTACTTC
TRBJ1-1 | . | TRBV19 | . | CASRPRDNQNTEAFF | TGTGCCAGTAGACCCCGGGACAATCAAAACACTGAAGCTTTCTTT
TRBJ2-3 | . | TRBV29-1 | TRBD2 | CSVEGLAGGLTDTQYF | TGCAGCGTTGAGGGACTAGCGGGGGGTCTCACAGATACGCAGTATTTT
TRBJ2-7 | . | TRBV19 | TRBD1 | CASSTRTGGPYEQYF | TGTGCCAGTAGTACTAGGACAGGAGGCCCCTACGAGCAGTACTTC
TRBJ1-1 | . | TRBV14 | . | CASAQGRGGTEAFF | TGTGCCAGCGCTCAGGGGAGGGGGGGCACTGAAGCTTTCTTT
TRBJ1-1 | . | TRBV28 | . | CASSLVGGMNTEAFF | TGTGCCAGCAGTTTGGTGGGGGGCATGAACACTGAAGCTTTCTTT
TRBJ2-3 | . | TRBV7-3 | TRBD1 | CASSGGTGSPDTQYF | TGTGCCAGCAGCGGCGGGACAGGGAGTCCAGATACGCAGTATTTT
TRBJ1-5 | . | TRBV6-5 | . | CASRGTLGGGQPQHF | TGTGCCAGCAGGGGAACCTTAGGGGGAGGTCAGCCCCAGCATTTT
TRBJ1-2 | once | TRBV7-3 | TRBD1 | CASSKDRGNYGYTF | TGTGCCAGCAGCAAAGACAGGGGAAACTATGGCTACACCTTC
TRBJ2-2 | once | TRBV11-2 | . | CASSTNGVGELFF | TGTGCCAGCAGCACGAATGGGGTAGGGGAGCTGTTTTTT
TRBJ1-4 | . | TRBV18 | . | CASSPQTGSINEKLFF | TGTGCCAGCTCACCTCAAACAGGATCCATTAATGAAAAACTGTTTTTT
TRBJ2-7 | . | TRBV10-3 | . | CAISESTDRIYEQYF | TGTGCCATCAGTGAGTCGACAGACAGGATTTACGAGCAGTACTTC